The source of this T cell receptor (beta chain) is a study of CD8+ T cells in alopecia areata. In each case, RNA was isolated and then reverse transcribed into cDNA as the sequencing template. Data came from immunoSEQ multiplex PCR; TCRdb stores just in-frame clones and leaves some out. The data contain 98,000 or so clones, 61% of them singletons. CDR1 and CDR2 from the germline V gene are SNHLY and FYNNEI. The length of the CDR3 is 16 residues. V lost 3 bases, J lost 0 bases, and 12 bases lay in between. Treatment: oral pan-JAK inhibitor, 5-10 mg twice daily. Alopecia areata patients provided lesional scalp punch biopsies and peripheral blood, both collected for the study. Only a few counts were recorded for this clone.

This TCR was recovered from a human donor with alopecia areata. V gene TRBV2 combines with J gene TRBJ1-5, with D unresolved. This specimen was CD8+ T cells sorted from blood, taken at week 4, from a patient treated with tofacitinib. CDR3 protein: CASSDLRTDSNQPQHF. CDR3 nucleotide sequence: TGTGCCAGCAGTGACCTACGGACGGATAGCAATCAGCCCCAGCATTTT.